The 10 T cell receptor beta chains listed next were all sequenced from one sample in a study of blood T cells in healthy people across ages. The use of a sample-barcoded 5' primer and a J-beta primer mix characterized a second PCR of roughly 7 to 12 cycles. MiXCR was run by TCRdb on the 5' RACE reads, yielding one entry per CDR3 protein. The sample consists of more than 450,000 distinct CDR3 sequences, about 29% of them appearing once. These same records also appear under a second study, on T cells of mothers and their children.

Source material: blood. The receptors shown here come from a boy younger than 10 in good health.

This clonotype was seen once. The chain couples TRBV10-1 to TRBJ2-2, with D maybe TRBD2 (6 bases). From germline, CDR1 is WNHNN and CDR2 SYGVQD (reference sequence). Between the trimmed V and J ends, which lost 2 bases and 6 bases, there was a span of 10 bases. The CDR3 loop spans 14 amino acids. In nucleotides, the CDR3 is TGCGCCAGCAGTGAGGCGGGACCGTCCGGGGAGCTGTTTTTT. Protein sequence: CASSEAGPSGELFF.

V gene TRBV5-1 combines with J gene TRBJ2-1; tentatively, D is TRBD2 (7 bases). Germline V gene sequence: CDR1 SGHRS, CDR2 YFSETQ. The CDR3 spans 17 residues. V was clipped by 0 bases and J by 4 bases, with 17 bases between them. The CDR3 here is CASSLDLGRGIYNEQFF. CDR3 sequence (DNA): TGCGCCAGCAGCTTGGACCTAGGGAGGGGGATTTACAATGAGCAGTTCTTC.

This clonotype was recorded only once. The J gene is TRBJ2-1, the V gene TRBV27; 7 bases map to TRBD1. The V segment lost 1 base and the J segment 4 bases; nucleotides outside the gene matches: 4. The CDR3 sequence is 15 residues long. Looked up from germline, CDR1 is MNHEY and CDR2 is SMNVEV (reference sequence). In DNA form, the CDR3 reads TGTGCCAGCAGTTTATATGCGGACAGGTACAATGAGCAGTTCTTC. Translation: CASSLYADRYNEQFF.

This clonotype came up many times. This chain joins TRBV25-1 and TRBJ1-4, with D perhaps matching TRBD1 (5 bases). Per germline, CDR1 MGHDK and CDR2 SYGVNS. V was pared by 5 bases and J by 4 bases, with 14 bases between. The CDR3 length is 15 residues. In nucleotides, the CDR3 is TGTGCCAGCAGTCACCGTCGGGACCTTAATGAAAAACTGTTTTTT. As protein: CASSHRRDLNEKLFF.

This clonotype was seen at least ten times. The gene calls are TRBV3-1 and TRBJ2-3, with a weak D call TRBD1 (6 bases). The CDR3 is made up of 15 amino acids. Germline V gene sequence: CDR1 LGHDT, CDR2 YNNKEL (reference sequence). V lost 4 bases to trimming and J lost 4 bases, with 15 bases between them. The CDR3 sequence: CASSPQGRAADTQYF. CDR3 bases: TGTGCCAGCAGCCCACAGGGTAGAGCAGCAGATACGCAGTATTTT.

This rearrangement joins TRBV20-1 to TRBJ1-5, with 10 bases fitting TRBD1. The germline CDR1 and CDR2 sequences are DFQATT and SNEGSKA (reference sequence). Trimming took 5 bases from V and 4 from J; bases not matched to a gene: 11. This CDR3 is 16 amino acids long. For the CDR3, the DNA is TGCAGTGCTCTCCCCGGGACAGGGGATAGTAATCAGCCCCAGCATTTT. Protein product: CSALPGTGDSNQPQHF.

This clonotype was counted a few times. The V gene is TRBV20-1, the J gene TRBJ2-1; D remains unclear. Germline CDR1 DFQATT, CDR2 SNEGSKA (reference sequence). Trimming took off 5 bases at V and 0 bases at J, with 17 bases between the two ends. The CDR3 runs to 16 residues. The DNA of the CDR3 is TGCAGTGCTCAGTCCCGTATTGGCGGCTCCTACAATGAGCAGTTCTTC. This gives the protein CSAQSRIGGSYNEQFF.

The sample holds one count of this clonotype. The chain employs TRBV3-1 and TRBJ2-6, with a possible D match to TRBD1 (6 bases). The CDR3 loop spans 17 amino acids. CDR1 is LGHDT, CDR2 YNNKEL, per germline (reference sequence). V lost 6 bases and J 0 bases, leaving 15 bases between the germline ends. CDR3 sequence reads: CASSRQDYYSGANVLTF. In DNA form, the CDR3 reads TGTGCCAGCAGTCGACAGGATTACTACTCTGGGGCCAACGTCCTGACTTTC.

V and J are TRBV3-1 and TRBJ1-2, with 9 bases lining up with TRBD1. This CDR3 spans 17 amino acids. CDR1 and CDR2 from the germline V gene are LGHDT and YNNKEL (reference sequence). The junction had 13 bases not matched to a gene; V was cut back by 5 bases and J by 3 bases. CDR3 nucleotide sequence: TGTGCCAGCAGCAAGACAGGGGGAAGTCGGCGAGACTATGGCTACACCTTC. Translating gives CASSKTGGSRRDYGYTF.

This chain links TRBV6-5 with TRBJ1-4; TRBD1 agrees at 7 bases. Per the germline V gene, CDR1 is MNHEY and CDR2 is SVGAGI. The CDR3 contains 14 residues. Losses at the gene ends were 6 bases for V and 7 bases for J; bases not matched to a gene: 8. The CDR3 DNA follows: TGTGCCAGCAGCCTCGCAGGGGGAGGTGAAAAACTGTTTTTT. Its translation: CASSLAGGGEKLFF.